A selection of T cell receptor beta chains follows, all from one sample in a study of blood T cells in healthy people across ages. In TCRdb, the 5' RACE reads were re-called with MiXCR into one record per CDR3 protein. Of roughly 1.6 million distinct CDR3 sequences listed, 30% to 35% were seen once; the top ten hold about 11%. The sequenced material came from blood. The receptor source for this set is a woman in her 30s in good health. CDR3s leave out the opening cysteine and the closing phenylalanine or tryptophan. A D gene is named only where the DNA matches it firmly.

D gene | V gene | CDR3 protein
NA | TRBV29-1 | SVTRDTLKKSGANVLT
NA | TRBV27 | ASSPTLHGIYGYT
TRBD2 | TRBV20-1 | SALPGLAVNEQF
TRBD2 | TRBV2 | ASSPLAGGGYEQY
NA | TRBV29-1 | SVEGGNTGELF
NA | TRBV3-1 | ASSPGQYNTEAF
TRBD2 | TRBV4-1 | ASSQIVVAGSTDTQY
NA | TRBV12-3/TRBV12-4 | ASSFGGFKGGYT
NA | TRBV10-3 | AIRRGNSSYEQY
NA | TRBV3-1 | ASSLIGGRGGYT
NA | TRBV9 | ASSVSARGTDTQY
NA | TRBV20-1 | SARDEGPAGPPDTQY
NA | TRBV20-1 | SWGVRIDTQY
NA | TRBV11-2 | ASSLGGKRLLSSYEQY
NA | TRBV10-3 | AISEPGLNEKLF
NA | TRBV3-1 | ASRSRNTGELF
TRBD1 | TRBV5-1 | ASSWGTGGNYEQY
TRBD2 | TRBV11-2 | ASSLGPPGLADTGQETQY
NA | TRBV6-6 | ASTKDLLRIDEQF
TRBD1 | TRBV27 | ASSLVGQGPYEQY
NA | TRBV6-2/TRBV6-3 | ASSYSKDSHGDTQY
NA | TRBV27 | ASSSESFTLPDTQY
NA | TRBV9 | ASSVEGRRGSPLH
NA | TRBV27 | ASSPWGASTDTQY
NA | TRBV20-1 | SARGGRASSYNSPLH
TRBD1 | TRBV7-6 | ASSPLDRAVNEQF
NA | TRBV7-2 | ASSLAGSMSYEQY
NA | TRBV6-7 | ASSYRDTYNEQF
TRBD1 | TRBV20-1 | SASRGDRASYEQY
NA | TRBV6-2/TRBV6-3 | ASSYLGPHTGELF
NA | TRBV27 | ATNSGAGLNTEAF
NA | TRBV5-1 | ASKGGGRVTEAF
NA | TRBV4-1 | ASQGAQGNYEQY
NA | TRBV6-1 | AGSEPYFASTDTQY
NA | TRBV4-1 | ASSPRAGEAYEQY
NA | TRBV20-1 | SARTGVFGREQY
NA | TRBV29-1 | SVPGTKYYNEQF
TRBD2 | TRBV20-1 | SARVAGPYNEQF
NA | TRBV7-8 | ASSFLTGSYEQY